This TCR beta chain was identified in a study of CD8 T cells in ankylosing spondylitis. Regarding the study as a whole: There was reportedly significant enrichment of clones that were disease-linked in matched ankylosing spondylitis synovial fluid. Earlier literature documents some of the motif variants in reactive arthritis synovial fluid and blood.

Only a few counts were recorded for this clonotype. The antigen remains unidentified. One entry per CDR3 protein, called by TCRdb with MiXCR from the 5' RACE reads. The sample lists around 300,000 distinct CDR3 sequences; over 12% were seen once. With 2 bases removed from V and 2 bases from J, the gap between germline ends came to 7 bases. CDR3 length: 14 amino acids. The germline V gene encodes CDR1 ENHRY and CDR2 SYGVKD. The sequenced sample consisted of blood, either unsorted or a sorted T cell fraction (not recorded which). The chain joins TRBV10-3 to TRBJ1-5; D unclear. This clonotype originated in a male donor with ankylosing spondylitis or in good health (not recorded which). The CDR3 sequence: CAISEDTGNQPQHF. CDR3 sequence (DNA): TGTGCCATCAGTGAGGACACCGGCAATCAGCCCCAGCATTTT.